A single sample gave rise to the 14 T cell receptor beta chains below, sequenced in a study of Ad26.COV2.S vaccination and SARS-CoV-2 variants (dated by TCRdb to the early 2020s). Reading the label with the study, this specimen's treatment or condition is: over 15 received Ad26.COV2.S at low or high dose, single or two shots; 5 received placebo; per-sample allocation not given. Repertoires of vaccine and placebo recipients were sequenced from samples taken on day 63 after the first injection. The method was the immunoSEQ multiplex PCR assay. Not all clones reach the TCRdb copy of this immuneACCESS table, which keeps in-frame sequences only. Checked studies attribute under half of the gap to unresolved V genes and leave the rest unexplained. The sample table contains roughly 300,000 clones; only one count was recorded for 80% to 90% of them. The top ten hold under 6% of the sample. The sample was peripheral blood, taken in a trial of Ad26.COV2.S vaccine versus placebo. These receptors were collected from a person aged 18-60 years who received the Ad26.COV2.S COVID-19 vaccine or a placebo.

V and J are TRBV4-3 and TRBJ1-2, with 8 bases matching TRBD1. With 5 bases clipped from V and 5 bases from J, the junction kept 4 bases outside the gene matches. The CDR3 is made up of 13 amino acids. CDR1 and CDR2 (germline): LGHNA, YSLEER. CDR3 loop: CASSSRGQYGYTF. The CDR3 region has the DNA TGCGCCAGCAGCAGCAGGGGGCAATATGGCTACACCTTC.

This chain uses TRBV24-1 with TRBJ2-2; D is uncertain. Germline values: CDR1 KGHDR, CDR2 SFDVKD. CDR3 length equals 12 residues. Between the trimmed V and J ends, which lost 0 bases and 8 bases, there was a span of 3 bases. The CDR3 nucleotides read TGTGCCACCAGTGATTTGCTAGGGGAGCTGTTTTTT. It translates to CATSDLLGELFF.

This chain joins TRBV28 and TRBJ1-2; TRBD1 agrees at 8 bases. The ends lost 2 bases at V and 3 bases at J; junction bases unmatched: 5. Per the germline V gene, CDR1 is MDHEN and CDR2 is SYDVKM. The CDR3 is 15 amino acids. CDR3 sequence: CASSLAAGGHYGYTF. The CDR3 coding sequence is TGTGCCAGCAGTTTAGCGGCAGGGGGCCACTATGGCTACACCTTC.

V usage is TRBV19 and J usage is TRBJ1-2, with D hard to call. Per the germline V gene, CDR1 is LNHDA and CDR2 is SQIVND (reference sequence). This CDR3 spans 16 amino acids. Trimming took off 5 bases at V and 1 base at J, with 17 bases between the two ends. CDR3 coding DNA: TGTGCCAGTAGTCCCCTAGACGGACTCGTTAACTATGGCTACACCTTC. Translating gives CASSPLDGLVNYGYTF.

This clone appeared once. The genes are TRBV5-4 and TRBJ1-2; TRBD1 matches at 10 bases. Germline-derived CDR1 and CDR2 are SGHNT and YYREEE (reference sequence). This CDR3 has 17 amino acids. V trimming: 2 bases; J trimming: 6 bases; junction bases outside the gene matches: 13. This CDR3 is CASSFPSPTGGADGYTF. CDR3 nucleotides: TGTGCCAGCAGCTTCCCGAGTCCGACAGGGGGCGCGGATGGCTACACCTTC.

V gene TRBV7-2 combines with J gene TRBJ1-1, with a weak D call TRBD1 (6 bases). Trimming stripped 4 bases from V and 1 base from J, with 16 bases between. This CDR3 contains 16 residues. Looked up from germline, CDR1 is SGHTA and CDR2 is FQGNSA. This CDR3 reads CASSSPTGLPNTEAFF. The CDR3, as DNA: TGTGCCAGCAGCTCACCAACAGGGTTACCGAACACTGAAGCTTTCTTT. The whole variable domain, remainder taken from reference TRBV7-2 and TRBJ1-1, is GAGVSQSPSNKVTEKGKDVELRCDPISGHTALYWYRQSLGQGLEFLIYFQGNSAPDKSGLPSDRFSAERTGGSVSTLTIQRTQQEDSAVYLCASSSPTGLPNTEAFFGQGTRLTVV.

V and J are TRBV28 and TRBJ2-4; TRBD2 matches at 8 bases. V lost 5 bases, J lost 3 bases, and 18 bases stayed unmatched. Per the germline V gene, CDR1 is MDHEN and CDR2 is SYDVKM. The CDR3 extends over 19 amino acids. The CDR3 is CASSPVGLVQVVGKNIQYF. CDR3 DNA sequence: TGTGCCAGCAGTCCCGTGGGACTAGTGCAGGTGGTGGGCAAAAACATTCAGTACTTC.

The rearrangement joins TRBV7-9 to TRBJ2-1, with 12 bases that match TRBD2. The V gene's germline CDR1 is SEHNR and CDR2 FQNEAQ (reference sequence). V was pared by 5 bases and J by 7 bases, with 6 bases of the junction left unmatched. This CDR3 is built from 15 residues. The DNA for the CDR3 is TGTGCCAGCAGCCTGAGACTAGCGGGAGCGAATGAGCAGTTCTTC. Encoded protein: CASSLRLAGANEQFF.

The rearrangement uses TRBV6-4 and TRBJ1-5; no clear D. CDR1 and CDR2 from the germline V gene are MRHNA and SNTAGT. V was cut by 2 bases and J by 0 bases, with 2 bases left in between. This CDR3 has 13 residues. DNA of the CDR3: TGTGCCAGCAGTGACAATAGCAATCAGCCCCAGCATTTT. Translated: CASSDNSNQPQHF.

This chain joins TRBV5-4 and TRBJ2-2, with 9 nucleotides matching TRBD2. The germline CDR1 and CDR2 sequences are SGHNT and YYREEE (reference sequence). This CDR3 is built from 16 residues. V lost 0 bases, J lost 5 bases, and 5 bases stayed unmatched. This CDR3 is CASSLEPSGETGELFF. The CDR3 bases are TGTGCCAGCAGCTTGGAACCTAGCGGGGAGACCGGGGAGCTGTTTTTT.

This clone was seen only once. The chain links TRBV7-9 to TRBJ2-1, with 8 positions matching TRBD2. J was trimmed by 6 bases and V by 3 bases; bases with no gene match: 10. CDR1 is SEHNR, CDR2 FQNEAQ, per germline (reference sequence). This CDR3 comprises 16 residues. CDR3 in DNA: TGTGCCAGCAGCTTTTTTCGGACTAGCCGTTTCAATGAGCAGTTCTTC. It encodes CASSFFRTSRFNEQFF. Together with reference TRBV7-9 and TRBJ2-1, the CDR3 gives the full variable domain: DTGVSQNPRHKITKRGQNVTFRCDPISEHNRLYWYRQTLGQGPEFLTYFQNEAQLEKSRLLSDRFSAERPKGSFSTLEIQRTEQGDSAMYLCASSFFRTSRFNEQFFGPGTRLTVL.

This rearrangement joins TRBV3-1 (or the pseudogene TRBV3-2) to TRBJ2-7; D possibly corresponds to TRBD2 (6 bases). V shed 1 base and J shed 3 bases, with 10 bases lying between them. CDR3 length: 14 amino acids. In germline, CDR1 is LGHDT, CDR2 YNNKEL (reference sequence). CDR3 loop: CASSQGNSGYEQYF. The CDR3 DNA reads TGTGCCAGCAGCCAAGGAAATAGCGGCTACGAGCAGTACTTC.

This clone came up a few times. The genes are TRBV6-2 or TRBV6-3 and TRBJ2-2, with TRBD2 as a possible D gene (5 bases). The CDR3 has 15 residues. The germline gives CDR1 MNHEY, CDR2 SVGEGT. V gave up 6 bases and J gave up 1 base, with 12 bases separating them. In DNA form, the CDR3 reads TGTGCCAGCAGCCCCTGGCGGGTGAACACCGGGGAGCTGTTTTTT. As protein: CASSPWRVNTGELFF.

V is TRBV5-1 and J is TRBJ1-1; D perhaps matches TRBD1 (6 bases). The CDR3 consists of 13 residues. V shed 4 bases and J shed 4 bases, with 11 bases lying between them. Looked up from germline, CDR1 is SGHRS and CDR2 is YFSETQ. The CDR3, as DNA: TGCGCCAGCAGCCCAGGGGTCGGCACTGAAGCTTTCTTT. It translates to CASSPGVGTEAFF.